This T cell receptor (beta chain) came from a study of shared clonotypes between healthy human individuals. About the research overall: CD8 memory received one plate per donor, CD8 naive two, CD4 memory three and CD4 naive three.

With respect to this clone: What it binds is unknown.

The study's findings and limits: Of the naive CD4 clonotypes, about 5% were shared across several donors.

The V gene end was trimmed by 1 base and the J gene end by 1 base; junction bases not matched to a gene: 2. Germline CDR1 LNHNV, CDR2 YYDKDF (reference sequence). This CDR3 comprises 16 residues. Produced via immunoSEQ multiplex PCR; TCRdb's table is partial and in-frame only. The table records roughly 2,300,000 clones, less than 95% of them present only once. Specimen: naive CD4+ T cells from PBMCs. Subset given: CD45RA+ positively selected. The sequence was obtained from a man aged 18 to 29 in good health. Some clones in this sample may be carry-over from other donors' samples. V and J are TRBV15 and TRBJ1-2; 11 bases line up with TRBD1. In DNA form, the CDR3 reads TGTGCCACCAGCAGAGGTGGGACAGGGGGTAACTATGGCTACACCTTC. It encodes CATSRGGTGGNYGYTF. Together with reference TRBV15 and TRBJ1-2, the CDR3 gives the full variable domain: DAMVIQNPRYQVTQFGKPVTLSCSQTLNHNVMYWYQQKSSQAPKLLFHYYDKDFNNEADTPDNFQSRRPNTSFCFLDIRSPGLGDTAMYLCATSRGGTGGNYGYTFGSGTRLTVV.